These 30 T cell receptor beta chains were all obtained from the same sample, sequenced in a study of response to subunit inactivated influenza vaccine. TCRdb reanalysed the RT-PCR reads using MiXCR and keeps one entry per CDR3 protein. This table holds almost 600,000 distinct CDR3 sequences, about 15% found once. The specimen comprised PBMCs from blood, sampled 11 to 12 days after vaccination. Receptor source: a man aged 45-65 years who received an inactivated influenza vaccine.

This clonotype was detected only a few times. This chain uses TRBV12-3 or TRBV12-4 with TRBJ1-2; maybe TRBD1 (5 bases). The CDR3 consists of 15 residues. V was shortened by 5 bases and J by 4 bases, with 17 bases between the two germline ends. The CDR3 nucleotides read TGTGCCAGCAGTGCCCCTCAAGACAGACGCTATGGCTACACCTTC. Its translation is CASSAPQDRRYGYTF.

There are a few counts of this clonotype. This chain joins TRBV11-2 and TRBJ1-4; possibly TRBD1 for D (6 bases). The germline CDR1 and CDR2 sequences are SGHAT and FQNNGV. V was cut by 4 bases and J by 4 bases, with 13 bases left in between. This CDR3 comprises 15 residues. The chain's CDR3 is CASSSGQTINEKLFF. CDR3 coding DNA: TGTGCCAGCAGCTCCGGACAGACTATTAATGAAAAACTGTTTTTT. The whole variable domain, remainder taken from reference TRBV11-2 and TRBJ1-4, is EAGVAQSPRYKIIEKRQSVAFWCNPISGHATLYWYQQILGQGPKLLIQFQNNGVVDDSQLPKDRFSAERLKGVDSTLKIQPAKLEDSAVYLCASSSGQTINEKLFFGSGTQLSVL.

This clonotype was seen more than once but under ten times. The CDR3 DNA reads as TGTGCCAGCAGCAAAGGGACAGGTCGGGATGAGCAGTTCTTC. Translation gives CASSKGTGRDEQFF. The chain uses TRBV11-1 and TRBJ2-1, with 8 bases identical to TRBD1. The CDR3 contains 14 residues. V shed 5 bases, J shed 8 bases, and the junction held 8 bases outside the gene matches. Germline V gene sequence: CDR1 SGHAT, CDR2 FQDESV (reference sequence). Full variable domain (missing parts from reference TRBV11-1 and TRBJ2-1): EAEVAQSPRYKITEKSQAVAFWCDPISGHATLYWYRQILGQGPELLVQFQDESVVDDSQLPKDRFSAERLKGVDSTLKIQPAELGDSAMYLCASSKGTGRDEQFFGPGTRLTVL.

This clonotype was observed many times. The chain employs TRBV10-3 and TRBJ1-1; tentatively, D is TRBD1 (5 bases). Trimming removed 6 bases at V and 5 bases at J, with 16 bases between. The CDR3 covers 14 residues. CDR1 and CDR2 from the germline V gene are ENHRY and SYGVKD. In DNA, the CDR3 is TGTGCCATCAGCGGGACTTCAGGTCGAACTGAAGCTTTCTTT. Translation gives CAISGTSGRTEAFF.

The J gene is TRBJ2-1, the V gene TRBV15, with unresolved D. Between the trimmed V and J ends, which lost 7 bases and 6 bases, there was a span of 13 bases. This CDR3 region has 13 residues. The germline CDR1 and CDR2 sequences are LNHNV and YYDKDF (reference sequence). The CDR3 coding sequence is TGTGCCACCACCCTTAAGTTCCGCAATGAGCAGTTCTTC. As protein: CATTLKFRNEQFF.

The rearrangement uses TRBV5-6 and TRBJ1-1; D ambiguous. CDR1 is SGHDT and CDR2 is YYEEEE in the germline V gene. With 3 bases removed from V and 4 bases from J, the gap between germline ends came to 10 bases. The CDR3 contains 13 residues. The CDR3 DNA sequence: TGTGCCAGCAGCTCGAGGATTTTCACTGAAGCTTTCTTT. Protein product: CASSSRIFTEAFF.

The chain joins TRBV19 to TRBJ2-2; 9 bases align to TRBD1. Unmatched junction bases numbered 9, after V lost 7 bases and J lost 3 bases. This CDR3 contains 16 residues. Germline lookup yields CDR1 LNHDA and CDR2 SQIVND (reference sequence). The chain's CDR3 is CASTAGTGSDTGELFF. CDR3 nucleotide sequence: TGTGCCAGTACCGCCGGGACAGGGTCGGACACCGGGGAGCTGTTTTTT. The whole variable domain, remainder taken from reference TRBV19 and TRBJ2-2, is DGGITQSPKYLFRKEGQNVTLSCEQNLNHDAMYWYRQDPGQGLRLIYYSQIVNDFQKGDIAEGYSVSREKKESFPLTVTSAQKNPTAFYLCASTAGTGSDTGELFFGEGSRLTVL.

This rearrangement joins TRBV5-1 to TRBJ1-1; 8 bases match TRBD1. After removal of 0 bases from V and 6 bases from J, the junction contained 10 bases not matched to a gene. Germline lookup yields CDR1 SGHRS and CDR2 YFSETQ. The CDR3 is made up of 16 amino acids. CDR3 bases: TGCGCCAGCAGCTTGGCGGACAGGGTCCGATTGGCTGAAGCTTTCTTT. It yields the protein CASSLADRVRLAEAFF. The full variable domain, with the rest looked up from reference TRBV5-1 and TRBJ1-1, is KAGVTQTPRYLIKTRGQQVTLSCSPISGHRSVSWYQQTPGQGLQFLFEYFSETQRNKGNFPGRFSGRQFSNSRSEMNVSTLELGDSALYLCASSLADRVRLAEAFFGQGTRLTVV.

This clonotype occurred a few times. For the CDR3, the DNA is TGTGCCAGCAGCTTAGGACAGGGAGGACCGTACAATGAGCAGTTCTTC. Translating gives CASSLGQGGPYNEQFF. The chain employs TRBV7-6 and TRBJ2-1; possible D gene TRBD1, 7 bases. The CDR3 length is 16 residues. Germline CDR1 SGHVS, CDR2 FNYEAQ. V gave up 1 base and J gave up 4 bases, with 14 bases separating them.

This clonotype has a handful of counts. The gene calls are TRBV4-3 and TRBJ2-1; D possibly corresponds to TRBD2 (6 bases). There are 18 residues in the CDR3. Trimming left V 4 bases short and J 4 bases short, with 23 bases between. Germline V gene sequence: CDR1 LGHNA, CDR2 YSLEER. This CDR3 is CASSPQGGRGTSYNEQFF. In DNA form, the CDR3 reads TGCGCCAGCAGCCCCCAAGGCGGGCGGGGTACTTCATACAATGAGCAGTTCTTC.

The table lists this clonotype with a few counts. This sequence joins TRBV4-2 and TRBJ1-2; possibly TRBD1 for D (5 bases). Deletions cut 1 base from V and 3 bases from J, with 9 bases between. Germline CDR1 and CDR2: LGHNA and YNFKEQ. This CDR3 has 14 amino acids. The CDR3 DNA reads TGTGCCAGCAGCCAAGGCAGGGCCGACTATGGCTACACCTTC. Its protein is CASSQGRADYGYTF.

This clonotype was counted many times. The genes are TRBV14 and TRBJ2-1, with D possibly being TRBD1 (6 bases). V lost 5 bases to trimming and J lost 0 bases, with 8 bases between them. The length of the CDR3 is 14 residues. Germline CDR1 SGHDN, CDR2 FVKESK. The CDR3 region is CASSGGLSYNEQFF. The CDR3 DNA follows: TGTGCCAGCAGCGGGGGCCTCTCCTACAATGAGCAGTTCTTC.

This clonotype appeared a few times. The V gene is TRBV5-1, the J gene TRBJ1-4; D is undetermined. From germline, CDR1 is SGHRS and CDR2 YFSETQ. V was cut by 0 bases and J by 8 bases, with 11 bases left in between. This CDR3 contains 14 residues. The chain's CDR3 is CASSLGRGNEKLFF. The CDR3 coding sequence is TGCGCCAGCAGCTTGGGCCGGGGTAACGAAAAACTGTTTTTT. Full variable domain (missing parts from reference TRBV5-1 and TRBJ1-4): KAGVTQTPRYLIKTRGQQVTLSCSPISGHRSVSWYQQTPGQGLQFLFEYFSETQRNKGNFPGRFSGRQFSNSRSEMNVSTLELGDSALYLCASSLGRGNEKLFFGSGTQLSVL.

In its sample, this clonotype was seen a few times. This chain uses TRBV20-1 with TRBJ2-5; D is undetermined. Trimming left V 1 base short and J 3 bases short, with 15 bases between. The V gene's germline CDR1 is DFQATT and CDR2 SNEGSKA (reference sequence). This CDR3 comprises 15 residues. The CDR3 DNA sequence: TGCAGTGCTAGAGCGGCACAGAAGATTGAAGAGACCCAGTACTTC. Translating it yields CSARAAQKIEETQYF.

In this sample, this clonotype turned up a few times. The rearrangement uses TRBV6-2 or TRBV6-3 and TRBJ2-1; D ambiguous. Trimming shortened V by 2 bases and J by 2 bases, and 13 bases separated the two germline ends. This CDR3 has 16 residues. Germline V gives CDR1 MNHEY, CDR2 SVGEGT. This chain's CDR3 is CASSYRAARAYNEQFF. CDR3 DNA sequence: TGTGCCAGCAGTTACCGAGCCGCAAGGGCCTACAATGAGCAGTTCTTC.

This chain uses TRBV29-1 with TRBJ2-7, with unresolved D. This CDR3 spans 12 amino acids. Trimming left V 6 bases short and J 0 bases short, with 9 bases between. The germline V gene encodes CDR1 SQVTM and CDR2 ANQGSEA. This CDR3 is CSVTGRSYEQYF. DNA of the CDR3: TGCAGCGTAACCGGGCGCTCCTACGAGCAGTACTTC.

The chain joins TRBV4-1 to TRBJ2-1; TRBD2 matches 15 bases. This CDR3 contains 17 residues. V gave up 2 bases and J gave up 8 bases; unmatched junction bases: 7. The germline V gene encodes CDR1 MGHRA and CDR2 YSYEKL. The CDR3 region is CASSQNPRTSGGDEQFF. The CDR3 bases are TGCGCCAGCAGCCAAAATCCGCGGACTAGCGGGGGGGATGAGCAGTTCTTC.

This clonotype was observed at least ten times. V usage is TRBV2 and J usage is TRBJ2-1; D is unclear. Germline CDR1 reads SNHLY; CDR2 reads FYNNEI. The CDR3 runs to 14 residues. The ends were cut back, 3 bases at V and 6 bases at J, with 12 bases in the middle. CDR3 DNA sequence: TGTGCCAGCAGTGATCTCGTGAAAGGCAATGAGCAGTTCTTC. Amino acid sequence: CASSDLVKGNEQFF.

This clonotype has more than one count but fewer than ten. The chain uses TRBV15 and TRBJ2-1, with TRBD1 matching 8 bases. The CDR3 loop spans 15 amino acids. Germline V gene sequence: CDR1 LNHNV, CDR2 YYDKDF (reference sequence). Germline trimming cut 5 bases from V and 4 bases from J; bases unmatched to any gene: 7. The CDR3 coding sequence is TGTGCCACCAGCCCCTGGACAGGGAATTACAATGAGCAGTTCTTC. The encoded protein is CATSPWTGNYNEQFF.

The genes are TRBV5-1 and TRBJ1-1; D is unresolved. The CDR3 sequence is 13 residues long. Germline V gives CDR1 SGHRS, CDR2 YFSETQ. V lost 4 bases to trimming and J lost 1 base, with 8 bases between them. The CDR3 here is CASSDGPNTEAFF. CDR3 DNA: TGCGCCAGCAGCGACGGCCCGAACACTGAAGCTTTCTTT.

The rearrangement uses TRBV29-1 and TRBJ2-7; D unresolved. Germline V gene lookup returns CDR1 SQVTM and CDR2 ANQGSEA. The ends were cut back, 2 bases at V and 6 bases at J, with 14 bases in the middle. The CDR3 length is 13 residues. CDR3 in DNA: TGCAGCGTTGAATGGGGTCCGTCGGCCGAGCAGTACTTC. This translates into CSVEWGPSAEQYF.

This clonotype was seen more than once but under ten times. V gene TRBV5-1 combines with J gene TRBJ2-5; 8 bases are a match to TRBD2. The CDR3 loop spans 15 amino acids. CDR1 is SGHRS, CDR2 YFSETQ, per germline. Trimming removed 0 bases from V and 5 bases from J; junction bases left unmatched: 6. In nucleotides, the CDR3 is TGCGCCAGCAGCTTGGGTCCGGGGGGGCCGGAGACCCAGTACTTC. Its protein product is CASSLGPGGPETQYF.

The V call is TRBV20-1, the J call TRBJ2-3; the D is unclear. V was shortened by 2 bases and J by 2 bases, with 14 bases between the two germline ends. This CDR3 has 15 amino acids. The V gene's germline CDR1 is DFQATT and CDR2 SNEGSKA (reference sequence). The CDR3 region is CSARLGTTTTDTQYF. CDR3 sequence (DNA): TGCAGTGCTAGATTGGGAACAACCACCACAGATACGCAGTATTTT.

V is TRBV6-5 and J is TRBJ2-7; 7 bases are shared with TRBD2. With 4 bases clipped from V and 4 bases from J, the junction kept 13 bases outside the gene matches. The CDR3 has 16 amino acids. The germline V gene encodes CDR1 MNHEY and CDR2 SVGAGI. The CDR3 DNA is TGTGCCAGCAGTTCTCGTCGCGGGGGTGGTGGTTACGAGCAGTACTTC. Translation gives CASSSRRGGGGYEQYF.

The chain uses TRBV3-1 and TRBJ1-2; tentatively, D is TRBD1 (6 bases). The germline V gene has CDR1 LGHDT and CDR2 YNNKEL (reference sequence). The V end lost 4 bases, the J end lost 9 bases, and 24 bases lay between the germline ends. The CDR3 is 16 amino acids. The CDR3 spells CASSRIWGGGDTSYTF. DNA for the CDR3: TGTGCCAGCAGCCGCATCTGGGGGGGCGGCGATACGAGCTACACCTTC. Full variable domain (outside the CDR3, taken from reference TRBV3-1 and TRBJ1-2): DTAVSQTPKYLVTQMGNDKSIKCEQNLGHDTMYWYKQDSKKFLKIMFSYNNKELIINETVPNRFSPKSPDKAHLNLHINSLELGDSAVYFCASSRIWGGGDTSYTFGSGTRLTVV.

This clonotype was seen a handful of times. The CDR3 bases are TGCAGTGCTCTGGACAGGTGGAACTCCTACGAGCAGTACTTC. It encodes CSALDRWNSYEQYF. This chain links TRBV20-1 with TRBJ2-7, with 7 positions matching TRBD1. The CDR3 is 14 amino acids. Germline CDR1 is DFQATT and CDR2 is SNEGSKA (reference sequence). J lost 0 bases, V lost 5 bases, and 7 bases had no gene match.

This clonotype was recorded a few times. This chain's CDR3 is CASSLELAGNIYEQYF. The CDR3 nucleotides are TGCGCCAGCAGCTTGGAACTAGCGGGGAATATATACGAGCAGTACTTC. The chain links TRBV5-1 to TRBJ2-7, with 10 positions matching TRBD2. Germline lookup yields CDR1 SGHRS and CDR2 YFSETQ. Trimming took 0 bases from V and 4 from J; bases not matched to a gene: 7. The CDR3 spans 16 residues.

This clonotype appeared many times. The V call is TRBV20-1, the J call TRBJ2-1, with D uncertain. CDR1 DFQATT and CDR2 SNEGSKA come from the germline V gene (reference sequence). This CDR3 is built from 12 residues. V was trimmed by 3 bases and J by 6 bases, leaving 9 bases between them. Written as DNA, the CDR3 is TGCAGTGCTAGTATGTTGGGCAATGAGCAGTTCTTC. Translating gives CSASMLGNEQFF.

This clonotype came up a few times. The chain recombines TRBV29-1 with TRBJ2-7; D tentatively fits TRBD1 or TRBD2 (6 bases each). V was clipped by 6 bases and J by 4 bases, with 13 bases between them. The CDR3 covers 12 residues. The germline V gene encodes CDR1 SQVTM and CDR2 ANQGSEA. The CDR3 sequence: CSVGVGGYEQYF. The CDR3 bases are TGCAGCGTCGGGGTAGGGGGGTACGAGCAGTACTTC.

This clonotype was detected a few times. Here the CDR3 reads CASSRDRSTNEKLFF. The CDR3 DNA reads TGTGCCAGCAGTCGAGACAGATCAACTAATGAAAAACTGTTTTTT. The chain couples TRBV5-5 to TRBJ1-4; possible D gene TRBD1, 5 bases. V lost 5 bases, J lost 0 bases, and 11 bases lay in between. CDR1 and CDR2 from the germline V gene are SGHKS and YYEKEE (reference sequence). The length of the CDR3 is 15 residues.